This T cell receptor (beta chain) was identified in a study of post-analysis software for immune sequencing data. Study-level findings and limits: When compared against controls, multiple sclerosis patients showed significantly lower normalized Chao1 diversity. Patients had higher frequencies than controls of roughly five TRBV segments, including TRBV5-6, TRBV5-1 and TRBV20-1.

The sample holds one count of this clonotype. The antigen remains undetermined. This CDR3 region has 14 residues. The V and J ends lost 0 bases and 6 bases respectively, with 10 bases between them. Germline CDR1 and CDR2: SGHRS and YFSETQ. Every TCR beta cDNA library bore unique molecular identifiers. Via MiXCR, TCRdb re-called the PCR reads, giving one row per CDR3 protein. The table shows about 760,000 distinct CDR3 sequences, with 30% occurring only once. The V and J genes are TRBV5-1 and TRBJ2-1; D possibly corresponds to TRBD2 (6 bases). The clonotype comes from a girl between 10 and 17 years old with multiple sclerosis. Sequencing used blood. The CDR3 loop reads CASSLGGAANEQFF. The DNA of the CDR3 is TGCGCCAGCAGCTTGGGCGGGGCTGCCAATGAGCAGTTCTTC.